The rows below give T cell receptor beta chains drawn from one sample of a study of CD8 T cells in ankylosing spondylitis. Each CDR3 protein gets one entry after TCRdb re-called the 5' RACE reads with MiXCR. Of roughly 130,000 distinct CDR3 sequences in the sample, around 9% are singletons; the top ten hold about 3.6%. Sequences were obtained from blood, either unsorted or a sorted T cell fraction (not recorded which). Every receptor here comes from a male donor with ankylosing spondylitis or in good health (not recorded which). Each CDR3 is given without its conserved first and last residue.

>TRBV11-2|TRBJ2-5
ASSASQETQY
>TRBV3-1|TRBJ2-2
ASSPGQGKANTGELF
>TRBV24-1|TRBJ2-1
ATSAMRGQGNEQF
>TRBV9|TRBJ1-3
ASSVHVGFGNTIY
>TRBV28|TRBJ2-6
ASSSDRVSGANVLT
>TRBV7-2|TRBJ2-7
AISLNAGGGPYEQY
>TRBV5-1|TRBJ2-7
ASSLDPGASYEQY
>TRBV20-1|TRBJ1-2
SARVEALYGYT
>TRBV20-1|TRBJ1-5
SARGGTGSNQPQH
>TRBV5-1|TRBJ2-2
ASSLIAGLGTGELF
>TRBV19|TRBJ1-6
ASSVGSELH
>TRBV6-2/TRBV6-3|TRBJ2-1
ASSISSGRGFYNEQF
>TRBV12-3/TRBV12-4|TRBJ2-6
ASTSGGSGANVLT
>TRBV6-1|TRBJ2-5
ASRPGQVAQETQY
>TRBV20-1|TRBJ2-7
SARGSTGASEQY
>TRBV20-1|TRBJ2-3
SASSSGRVFKDTQY
>TRBV27|TRBJ2-7
ASSLSWGSYEQY
>TRBV12-3/TRBV12-4|TRBJ1-5
ASSLGPRVQPQH
>TRBV11-2|TRBJ2-5
ASSLVLYQETQY
>TRBV18|TRBJ2-5
ASSALANNEETQY
>TRBV28|TRBJ2-5
ASSPATNRDETQY
>TRBV20-1|TRBJ2-3
SAQKASGRSDTQY
>TRBV5-5|TRBJ2-3
ASSMQGAAATDTQY
>TRBV2|TRBJ2-7
ASHGTGGEQY
>TRBV6-5|TRBJ2-3
ASSYRISTDTQY
>TRBV24-1|TRBJ1-5
ATEDRDSNQPQH
>TRBV29-1|TRBJ2-7
SVEGISYEQY
>TRBV5-1|TRBJ2-3
ASSHGLAGKNTQY
>TRBV18|TRBJ2-5
ASSPVLTGGVETQY
>TRBV14|TRBJ1-1
ASSQDYGTSLEAF
>TRBV12-3/TRBV12-4|TRBJ2-5
ASSLDRETQY
>TRBV6-1|TRBJ2-4
ASSERTSGVNIQY
>TRBV5-1|TRBJ2-1
ASSLGSQSYNEQF
>TRBV18|TRBJ2-5
ASSPVGGNIKETQY
>TRBV12-3/TRBV12-4|TRBJ2-7
ASSSPPTTYEQY
>TRBV13|TRBJ2-3
ASSLLDEVGDTQY
>TRBV20-1|TRBJ2-5
SPAGAQETQY
>TRBV28|TRBJ1-1
ASSMTGDGNTEAF
>TRBV20-1|TRBJ2-1
SGLRGGIDNEQF
>TRBV5-1|TRBJ2-3
ASSLGGRETDTQY
>TRBV7-2|TRBJ2-5
ASSLAGDGRETQY
>TRBV6-1|TRBJ2-5
ASRGFFILQETQY
>TRBV2|TRBJ2-5
ASSPDKYQETQY
>TRBV7-2|TRBJ2-3
ASSLAGRTDTQY
>TRBV29-1|TRBJ2-5
SVVFPQETQY
>TRBV6-1|TRBJ2-2
ASSILIPGSSGELF
>TRBV4-3|TRBJ2-6
ASSPGTGGSGANVLT
>TRBV7-9|TRBJ2-2
ASSFNGANTGELF
>TRBV20-1|TRBJ2-2
SARDRGNGELF
>TRBV20-1|TRBJ2-7
SARAGGPYEQY
>TRBV6-6|TRBJ1-2
ASSRQGNYGYT
>TRBV5-1|TRBJ2-4
ASSPDNSKNIQY
>TRBV20-1|TRBJ2-1
SAPPPTGTGKYEQF
>TRBV6-2/TRBV6-3|TRBJ2-7
ASRETNYEQY